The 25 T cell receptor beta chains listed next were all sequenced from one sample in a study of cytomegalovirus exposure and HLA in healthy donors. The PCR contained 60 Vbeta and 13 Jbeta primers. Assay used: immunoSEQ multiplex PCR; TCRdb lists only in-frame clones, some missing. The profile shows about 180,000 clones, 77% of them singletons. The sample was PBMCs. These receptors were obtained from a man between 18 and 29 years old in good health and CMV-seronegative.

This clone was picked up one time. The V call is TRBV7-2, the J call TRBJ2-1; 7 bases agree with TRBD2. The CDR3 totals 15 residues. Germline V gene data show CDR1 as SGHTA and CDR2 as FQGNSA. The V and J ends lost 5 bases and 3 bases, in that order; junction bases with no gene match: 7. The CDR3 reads CASSKAGLSYNEQFF. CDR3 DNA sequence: TGTGCCAGCAGCAAAGCGGGGTTAAGCTACAATGAGCAGTTCTTC.

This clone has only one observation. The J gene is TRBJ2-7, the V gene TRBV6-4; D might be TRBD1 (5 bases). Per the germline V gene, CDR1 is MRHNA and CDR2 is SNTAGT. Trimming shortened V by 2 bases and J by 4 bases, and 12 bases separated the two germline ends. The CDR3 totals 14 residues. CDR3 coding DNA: TGTGCCAGCAGTGACCCTGACAGTCGGTACGAGCAGTACTTC. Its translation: CASSDPDSRYEQYF.

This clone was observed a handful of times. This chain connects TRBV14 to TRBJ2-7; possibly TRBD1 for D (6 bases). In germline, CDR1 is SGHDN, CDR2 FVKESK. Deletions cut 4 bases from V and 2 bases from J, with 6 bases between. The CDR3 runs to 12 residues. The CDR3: CASSRQAYEQYF. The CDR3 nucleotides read TGTGCCAGCAGCCGACAGGCCTACGAGCAGTACTTC.

The CDR3 loop is CAWTPLGLAGRSGELFF. The CDR3 DNA follows: TGTGCCTGGACCCCCCTAGGGCTAGCGGGAAGGTCCGGGGAGCTGTTTTTT. The V and J genes are TRBV30 and TRBJ2-2, with TRBD2 matching 9 bases. The CDR3 covers 17 residues. J was trimmed by 6 bases and V by 4 bases; bases with no gene match: 15. Germline V gene data show CDR1 as GTSNPN and CDR2 as SVGIG (reference sequence).

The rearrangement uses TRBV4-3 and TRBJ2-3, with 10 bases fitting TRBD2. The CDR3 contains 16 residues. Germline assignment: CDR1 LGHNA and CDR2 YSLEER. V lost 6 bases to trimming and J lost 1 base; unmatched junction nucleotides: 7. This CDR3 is CASSTLAGGGTDTQYF. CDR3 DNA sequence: TGCGCCAGCAGTACGTTAGCGGGGGGAGGCACAGATACGCAGTATTTT.

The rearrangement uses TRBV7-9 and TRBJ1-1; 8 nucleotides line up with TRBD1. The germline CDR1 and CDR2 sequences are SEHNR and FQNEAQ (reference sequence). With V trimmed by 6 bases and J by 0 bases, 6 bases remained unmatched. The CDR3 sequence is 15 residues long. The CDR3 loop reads CASRYGQGMNTEAFF. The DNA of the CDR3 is TGTGCCAGCAGATACGGACAGGGTATGAACACTGAAGCTTTCTTT. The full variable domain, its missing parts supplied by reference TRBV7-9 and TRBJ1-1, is DTGVSQNPRHKITKRGQNVTFRCDPISEHNRLYWYRQTLGQGPEFLTYFQNEAQLEKSRLLSDRFSAERPKGSFSTLEIQRTEQGDSAMYLCASRYGQGMNTEAFFGQGTRLTVV.

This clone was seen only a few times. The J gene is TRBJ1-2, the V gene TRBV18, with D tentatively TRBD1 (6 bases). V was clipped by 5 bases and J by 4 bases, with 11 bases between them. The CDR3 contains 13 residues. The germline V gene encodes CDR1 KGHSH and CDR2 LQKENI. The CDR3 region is CASSTGTLYGYTF. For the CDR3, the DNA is TGTGCCAGCTCAACCGGGACACTCTATGGCTACACCTTC.

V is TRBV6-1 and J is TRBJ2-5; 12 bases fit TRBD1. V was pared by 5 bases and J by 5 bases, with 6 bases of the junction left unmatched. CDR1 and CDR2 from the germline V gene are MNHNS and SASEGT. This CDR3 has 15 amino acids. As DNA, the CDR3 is TGTGCCAGCAGTTTATGGGACAGGGGGCATGAGACCCAGTACTTC. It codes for CASSLWDRGHETQYF.

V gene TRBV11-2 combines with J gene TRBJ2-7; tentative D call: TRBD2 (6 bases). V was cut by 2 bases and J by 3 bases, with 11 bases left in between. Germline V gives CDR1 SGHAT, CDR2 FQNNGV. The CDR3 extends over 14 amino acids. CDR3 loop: CASSLMRDDYEQYF. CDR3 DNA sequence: TGTGCCAGCAGCTTAATGCGGGACGACTACGAGCAGTACTTC.

Here the CDR3 DNA reads TGTGCCAGCAGCGTTAGCACCGGGGAGCTGTTTTTT. Protein product: CASSVSTGELFF. V and J are TRBV9 and TRBJ2-2; D gene unclear. Deletions cut 2 bases from V and 4 bases from J, with 3 bases between. The CDR3 extends over 12 amino acids. Germline CDR1 SGDLS, CDR2 YYNGEE.

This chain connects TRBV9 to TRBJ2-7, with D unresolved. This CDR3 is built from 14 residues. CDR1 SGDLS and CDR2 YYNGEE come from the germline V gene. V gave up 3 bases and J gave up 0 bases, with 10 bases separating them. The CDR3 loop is CASSARMSSYEQYF. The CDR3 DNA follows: TGTGCCAGCAGCGCTAGGATGAGCTCCTACGAGCAGTACTTC.

This chain's CDR3 is CSVEDLAVEAFF. In nucleotides, the CDR3 is TGCAGCGTTGAAGATTTGGCAGTCGAAGCTTTCTTT. The genes are TRBV29-1 and TRBJ1-1; unclear D gene. The CDR3 is made up of 12 amino acids. Germline V gene sequence: CDR1 SQVTM, CDR2 ANQGSEA. V was shortened by 0 bases and J by 8 bases, with 10 bases between the two germline ends.

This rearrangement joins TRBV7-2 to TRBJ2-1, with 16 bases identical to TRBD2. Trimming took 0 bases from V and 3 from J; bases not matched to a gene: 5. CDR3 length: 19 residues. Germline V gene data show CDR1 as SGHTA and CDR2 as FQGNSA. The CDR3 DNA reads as TGTGCCAGCAGCTTAGCGGGACTAGCGGGGGGGCCGAGCTACAATGAGCAGTTCTTC. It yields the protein CASSLAGLAGGPSYNEQFF.

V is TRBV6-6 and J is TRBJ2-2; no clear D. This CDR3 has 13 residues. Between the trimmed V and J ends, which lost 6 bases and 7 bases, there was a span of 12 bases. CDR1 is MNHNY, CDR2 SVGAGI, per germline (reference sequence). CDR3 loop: CASSFNTGGELFF. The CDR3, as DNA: TGTGCCAGCAGCTTTAATACCGGCGGGGAGCTGTTTTTT.

CDR3 in amino acids: CASSAAGDTQYF. Written as DNA, the CDR3 is TGTGCCAGCAGTGCGGCGGGAGATACGCAGTATTTT. The chain carries TRBV6-1 and TRBJ2-3; D might be TRBD2 (5 bases). The V and J ends lost 4 bases and 5 bases respectively, with 7 bases between them. This CDR3 is 12 amino acids long. In germline, CDR1 is MNHNS, CDR2 SASEGT.

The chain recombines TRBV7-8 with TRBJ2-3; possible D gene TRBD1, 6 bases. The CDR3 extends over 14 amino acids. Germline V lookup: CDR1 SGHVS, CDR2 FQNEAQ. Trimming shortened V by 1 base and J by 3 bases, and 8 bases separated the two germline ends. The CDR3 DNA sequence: TGTGCCAGCAGCTTAGGTCAGGGGACAGATACGCAGTATTTT. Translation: CASSLGQGTDTQYF.

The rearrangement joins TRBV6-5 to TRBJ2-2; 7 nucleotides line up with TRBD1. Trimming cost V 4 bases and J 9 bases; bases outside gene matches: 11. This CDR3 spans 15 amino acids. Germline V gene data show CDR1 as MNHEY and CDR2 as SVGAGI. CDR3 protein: CASSSSGTVPRELFF. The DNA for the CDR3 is TGTGCCAGCAGTTCATCCGGGACAGTGCCCAGGGAGCTGTTTTTT.

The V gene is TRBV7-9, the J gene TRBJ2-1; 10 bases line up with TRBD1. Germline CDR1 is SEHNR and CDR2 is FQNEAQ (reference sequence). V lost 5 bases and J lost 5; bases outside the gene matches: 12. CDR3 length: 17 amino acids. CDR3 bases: TGTGCCAGCAGCCGGAAGGGGCTGGACAGGGGGGACAATGAGCAGTTCTTC. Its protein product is CASSRKGLDRGDNEQFF. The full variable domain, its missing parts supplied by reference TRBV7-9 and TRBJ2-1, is DTGVSQNPRHKITKRGQNVTFRCDPISEHNRLYWYRQTLGQGPEFLTYFQNEAQLEKSRLLSDRFSAERPKGSFSTLEIQRTEQGDSAMYLCASSRKGLDRGDNEQFFGPGTRLTVL.

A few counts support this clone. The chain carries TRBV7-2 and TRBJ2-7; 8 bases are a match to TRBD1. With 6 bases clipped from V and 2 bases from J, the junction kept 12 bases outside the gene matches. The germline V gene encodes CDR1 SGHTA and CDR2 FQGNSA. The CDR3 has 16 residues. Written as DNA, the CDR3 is TGTGCCAGCAGAATCAACGGACAGGGTCAGACCTACGAGCAGTACTTC. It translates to CASRINGQGQTYEQYF.

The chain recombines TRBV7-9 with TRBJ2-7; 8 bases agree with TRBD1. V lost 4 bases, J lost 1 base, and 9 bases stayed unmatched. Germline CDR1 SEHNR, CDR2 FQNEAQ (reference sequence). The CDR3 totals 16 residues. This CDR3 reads CASSSLDRGLSYEQYF. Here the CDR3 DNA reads TGTGCCAGCAGCTCGCTAGACAGGGGTCTGTCCTACGAGCAGTACTTC.

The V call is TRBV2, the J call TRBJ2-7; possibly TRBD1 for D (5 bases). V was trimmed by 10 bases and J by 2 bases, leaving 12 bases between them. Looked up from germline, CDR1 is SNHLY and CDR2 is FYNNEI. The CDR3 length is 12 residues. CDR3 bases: TGTGCCACCTTCTGGGGCCCCTACGAGCAGTACTTC. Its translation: CATFWGPYEQYF.

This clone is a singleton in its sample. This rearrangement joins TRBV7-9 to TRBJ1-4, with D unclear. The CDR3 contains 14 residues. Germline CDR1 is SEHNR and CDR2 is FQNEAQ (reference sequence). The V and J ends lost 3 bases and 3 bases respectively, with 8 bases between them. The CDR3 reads CASSFLQPNEKLFF. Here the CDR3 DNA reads TGTGCCAGCAGCTTTCTACAGCCTAATGAAAAACTGTTTTTT.

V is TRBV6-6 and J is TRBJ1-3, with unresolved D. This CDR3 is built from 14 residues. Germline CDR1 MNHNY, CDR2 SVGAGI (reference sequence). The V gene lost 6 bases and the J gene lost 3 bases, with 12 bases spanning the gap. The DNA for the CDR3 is TGTGCCAGCAGCCCGCCAAGCCTTGGAAACACCATATATTTT. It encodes CASSPPSLGNTIYF.

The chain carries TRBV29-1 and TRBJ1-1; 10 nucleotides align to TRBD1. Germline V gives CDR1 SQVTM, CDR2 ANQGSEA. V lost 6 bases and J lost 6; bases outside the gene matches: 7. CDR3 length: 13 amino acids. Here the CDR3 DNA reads TGCAGCGTGTCCGGGACAGGGGCTTCTGAAGCTTTCTTT. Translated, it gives CSVSGTGASEAFF.

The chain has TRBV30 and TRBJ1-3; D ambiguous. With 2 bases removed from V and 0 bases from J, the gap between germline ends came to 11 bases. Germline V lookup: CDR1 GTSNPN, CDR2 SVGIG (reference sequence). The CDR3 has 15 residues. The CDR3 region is CAWSRDQISGNTIYF. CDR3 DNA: TGTGCCTGGAGTCGGGATCAGATCTCTGGAAACACCATATATTTT.